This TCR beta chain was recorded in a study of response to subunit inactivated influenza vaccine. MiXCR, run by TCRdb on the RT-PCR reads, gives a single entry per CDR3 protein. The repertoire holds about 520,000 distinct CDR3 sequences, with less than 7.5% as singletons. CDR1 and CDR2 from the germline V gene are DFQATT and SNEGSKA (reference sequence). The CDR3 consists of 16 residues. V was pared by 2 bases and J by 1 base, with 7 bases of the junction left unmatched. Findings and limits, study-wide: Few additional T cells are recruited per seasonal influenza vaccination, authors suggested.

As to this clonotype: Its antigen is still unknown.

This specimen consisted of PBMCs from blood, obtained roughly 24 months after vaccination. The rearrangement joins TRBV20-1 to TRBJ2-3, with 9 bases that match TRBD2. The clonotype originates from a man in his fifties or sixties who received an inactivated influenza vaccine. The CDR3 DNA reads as TGCAGTGCTAGATCCTCCTTAGCGGGGGGCACAGATACGCAGTATTTT. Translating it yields CSARSSLAGGTDTQYF.